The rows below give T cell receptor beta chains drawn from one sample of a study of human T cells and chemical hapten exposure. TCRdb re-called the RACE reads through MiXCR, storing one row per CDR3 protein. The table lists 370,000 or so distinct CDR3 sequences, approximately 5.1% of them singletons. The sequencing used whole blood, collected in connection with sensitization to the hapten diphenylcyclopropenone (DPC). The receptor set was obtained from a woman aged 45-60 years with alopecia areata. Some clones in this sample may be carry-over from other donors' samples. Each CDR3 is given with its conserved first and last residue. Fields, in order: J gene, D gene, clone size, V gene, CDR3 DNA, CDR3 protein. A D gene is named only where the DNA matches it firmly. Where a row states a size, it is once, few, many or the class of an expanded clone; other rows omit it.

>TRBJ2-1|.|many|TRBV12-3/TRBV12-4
TGTGCCAGCACCGAGACAGATCATTCCTACAATGAGCAGTTCTTC
CASTETDHSYNEQFF
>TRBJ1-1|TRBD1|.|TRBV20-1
TGCAGTGCTAGAGATATCGCCCATTCGGAGGCCAGGGGGGAAGCTTTCTTT
CSARDIAHSEARGEAFF
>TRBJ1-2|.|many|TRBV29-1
TGCAGCGTCCCGGGACAAAAGAACTATGGCTACACCTTC
CSVPGQKNYGYTF
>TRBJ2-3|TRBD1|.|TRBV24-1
TGTGCCACCAGTGGCGCTCCGGGACAGGGGTCGGCGGCAGATACGCAGTATTTT
CATSGAPGQGSAADTQYF
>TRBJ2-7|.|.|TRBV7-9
TGTGCCAGCAGCTTAGCGCAGGAGTACTCCTACGAGCAGTACTTC
CASSLAQEYSYEQYF
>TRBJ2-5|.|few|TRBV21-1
TGTGCCAGCAGCAAAGGGAAGGTCCAGGAGACCCAGTACTTC
CASSKGKVQETQYF
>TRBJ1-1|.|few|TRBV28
TGTGCCCCCGGGCAGAGGAACACTGAAGCTTTCTTT
CAPGQRNTEAFF
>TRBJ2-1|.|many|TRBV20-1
TGCAGTGGGGGAGGTCCGGGAGTTAATGAGCAGTTCTTC
CSGGGPGVNEQFF
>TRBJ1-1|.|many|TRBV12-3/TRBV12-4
TGTGCCAGCAGTTTGAGACAGGAAGCTTTCTTT
CASSLRQEAFF
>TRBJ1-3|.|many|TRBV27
TGTGCCAGCAGTAACAATTTTTACTCTGGAAACACCATATATTTT
CASSNNFYSGNTIYF
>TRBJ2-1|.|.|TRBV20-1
TGCAGTGCTTGGAGGTCGAATGAGCAGTTCTTC
CSAWRSNEQFF
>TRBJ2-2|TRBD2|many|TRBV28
TGTGCCAGCAGTCCGTCTGGGTGGGCGGGAGAAGCCGGGGAGCTGTTTTTT
CASSPSGWAGEAGELFF
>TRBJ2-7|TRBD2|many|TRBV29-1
TGCAGCGCCGGGACTAGGGGTTACGAGCAGTACTTC
CSAGTRGYEQYF
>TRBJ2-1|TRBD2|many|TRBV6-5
TGTGCCAGCAGTTACTTTGGCGGGAGTTGGAATGAGCAGTTCTTC
CASSYFGGSWNEQFF
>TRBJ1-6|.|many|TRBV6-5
TGTGCCAGCAGTTACTCGAGGATGGACAGCTCCTATAATTCACCCCTCCACTTT
CASSYSRMDSSYNSPLHF
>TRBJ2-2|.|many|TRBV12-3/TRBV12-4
TGTGCCAGCAGTTCCCGGGACACCTGGGGGGAGCTGTTTTTT
CASSSRDTWGELFF
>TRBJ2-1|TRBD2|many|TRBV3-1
TGTGCCAGCAGCCAAGTGAGCGGGAGGGCATTCAATGAGCAGTTCTTC
CASSQVSGRAFNEQFF
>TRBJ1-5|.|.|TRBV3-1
TGTGCCAGCAGCCTGATCTGGGGTCCCCAGCATTTT
CASSLIWGPQHF
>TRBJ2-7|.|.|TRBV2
TGTGCCAGCCTTTACGACAGCCCCCCCCAGCAGTACTTC
CASLYDSPPQQYF
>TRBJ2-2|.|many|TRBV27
TGTGCCAGCAGTTTAGAAGCCTCTAGGAGTCGGGAGCTGTTTTTT
CASSLEASRSRELFF
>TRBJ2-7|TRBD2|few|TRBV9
TGTGCCAGCAGCGTAACCCACTCTAGCGGGGGGCCCTTCGGCGAGCAGTACTTC
CASSVTHSSGGPFGEQYF
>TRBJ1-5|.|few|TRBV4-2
TGTGCCAGCAGCCAAGGTTCGCGGTACAATCAGCCCCAGCATTTT
CASSQGSRYNQPQHF
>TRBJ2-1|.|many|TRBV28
TGTGCCAGCAGTTTAGTGGGAATCAATGAGCAGTTCTTC
CASSLVGINEQFF
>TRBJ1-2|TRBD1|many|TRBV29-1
TGCAGCGCTCAGGAGGGGACAGGGCACTATGGCTACACCTTC
CSAQEGTGHYGYTF
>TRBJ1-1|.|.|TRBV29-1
TGCAGCGGATACAGAGAGAACACTGAAGCTTTCTTT
CSGYRENTEAFF
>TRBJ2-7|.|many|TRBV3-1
TGTGCCAGCAGCCAGGCGGCAGGGTCCTACGAGCAGTACTTC
CASSQAAGSYEQYF
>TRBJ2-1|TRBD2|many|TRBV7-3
TGTGCCAGCAGCTTAACCGGGACTAGCGGTGAGCAGTTCTTC
CASSLTGTSGEQFF
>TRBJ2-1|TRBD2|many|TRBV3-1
TGTGCCAGCAGCCAAGAATGGACTAGCGGGACTGAGCAGTTCTTC
CASSQEWTSGTEQFF
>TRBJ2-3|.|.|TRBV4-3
TGCGCCAGCAGCCAAGGAGCAGGGTCGGGCACAGATACGCAGTATTTT
CASSQGAGSGTDTQYF
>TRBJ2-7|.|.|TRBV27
TGTGCCAGCAGTTCCACCGGGGCGGGATGGAAGTTGGAGCAGTACTTC
CASSSTGAGWKLEQYF
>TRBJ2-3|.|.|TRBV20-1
TGCAGTGCTAGAGATGTAGACAGTTTACTAGGGAGCCCCACAGATACGCAGTATTTT
CSARDVDSLLGSPTDTQYF
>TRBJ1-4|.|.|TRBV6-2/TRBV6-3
TGTGCCAGCAGTCTACGACAGCCAACTAATGAAAAACTGTTTTTT
CASSLRQPTNEKLFF
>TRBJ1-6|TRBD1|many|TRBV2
TGTGCCAGCATCGGACAGGGGGGGGTGCGTTCACCCCTCCACTTT
CASIGQGGVRSPLHF
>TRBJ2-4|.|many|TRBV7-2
TGTGCCAGCAGCTTAGGCAGGGCGCTAGCCAAAAACATTCAGTACTTC
CASSLGRALAKNIQYF
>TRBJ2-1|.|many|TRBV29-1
TGCAGCGCCCAGCGCGGGGTCAATTACAATGAGCAGTTCTTC
CSAQRGVNYNEQFF
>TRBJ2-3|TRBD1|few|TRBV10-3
TGTGCCATCAGTAAGGGACAGGGGGAAACAGATACGCAGTATTTT
CAISKGQGETDTQYF
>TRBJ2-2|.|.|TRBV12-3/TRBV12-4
TGTGCCAGCAGTCAAGAGGGAGGTAGCGGCACCGGGGAGCTGTTTTTT
CASSQEGGSGTGELFF
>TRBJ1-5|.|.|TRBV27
TGTGCCAGCAACCATCAGGGAAGGAGGGATCAGCCCCAGCATTTT
CASNHQGRRDQPQHF
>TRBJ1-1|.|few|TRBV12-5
TGTGCTAGTGCCGGACAGCTGAACACTGAAGCTTTCTTT
CASAGQLNTEAFF
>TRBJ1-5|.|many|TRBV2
TGTGCCAGCAGTGGTCCGGCAACCAGCAATCAGCCCCAGCATTTT
CASSGPATSNQPQHF
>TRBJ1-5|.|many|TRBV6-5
TGTGCCAGCAGTCCCGGATCTAGCAATCAGCCCCAGCATTTT
CASSPGSSNQPQHF
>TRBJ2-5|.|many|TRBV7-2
TGTGCCAGCAGCTTAGGGCCGGCTAGAGGGGAGGAGACCCAGTACTTC
CASSLGPARGEETQYF
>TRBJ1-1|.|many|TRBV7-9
TGTGCCAGCAGCTGGGGGAACACTGAAGCTTTCTTT
CASSWGNTEAFF
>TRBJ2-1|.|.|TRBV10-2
TGCGCCAGCAGTGAGTGGGACCGCTTCGGCAATGAGCAGTTCTTC
CASSEWDRFGNEQFF
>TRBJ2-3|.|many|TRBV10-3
TGTGCCATCAGCAAAGAGGACAGCCCTAGCACAGATACGCAGTATTTT
CAISKEDSPSTDTQYF
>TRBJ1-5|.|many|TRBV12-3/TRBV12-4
TGTGCCAGCAGTTTTGGAGGGAAACAGCCCCAGCATTTT
CASSFGGKQPQHF